The present TCR beta chain was sequenced within a study of vaccination and CD4 T cells after COVID-19. Overall study: Median time from COVID diagnosis to post-COVID sampling was 101 days (35 to 161). The authors exposed cells to overlapping spike peptides derived from SARS-CoV-2, HCoV-NL63, HCoV-OC43 and HCoV-229E. The study's findings and limits: Median counts of SARS-CoV-2-reactive clonotypes increased from roughly 21 to 40; this difference was not significant.

Researchers used the Oncomine TCR Beta short-read assay to sequence DNA from cultured CD4+ T cells. A single record per CDR3 protein comes from TCRdb applying MiXCR to the PCR reads. The repertoire holds 20,000 to 25,000 distinct CDR3 sequences, with over 25% as singletons. The CDR3 is made up of 15 amino acids. With V trimmed by 3 bases and J by 4 bases, 6 bases remained unmatched. Germline V gene sequence: CDR1 SGDLS, CDR2 YYNGEE. Sample treatment: approximately 10-day PBMC culture with coronavirus spike peptide pools or control peptides (ViraFEST assay). A remark on this clonotype: The antigen is undetermined.

Sequencing was carried out using cultured CD4+ T cells from blood. J is TRBJ1-5 and V is TRBV9, with 8 nucleotides matching TRBD1. The clonotype was recovered from a human donor with COVID-19. CDR3 DNA: TGTGCCAGCAGCGCTGCCGGGACAGGTAATCAGCCCCAGCATTTT. Translation: CASSAAGTGNQPQHF.